This TCR beta chain was obtained from a study of PD-1 blockade in classical Hodgkin lymphoma. The CDR3 covers 15 residues. Trimming pared 1 base from V and 0 bases from J, leaving 10 bases between. From germline, CDR1 is GTSNPN and CDR2 SVGIG (reference sequence). This clone was seen more than once but under ten times. The time point here: cycle 4 day 1 (C4D1), after five to seven weeks of nivolumab. Relapses following autologous stem cell transplantation were seen in all patients, with brentuximab vedotin exposure varying. Method: immunoSEQ multiplex PCR; TCRdb's copy keeps in-frame clones and lacks some. The sample has some 30,000 clones; over 60% are singletons.

This chain connects TRBV30 to TRBJ1-5; D may be TRBD1 (5 bases). This sequence originates from a human donor with classical Hodgkin lymphoma. The sample here was peripheral blood mononuclear cells (PBMCs), taken before the fourth cycle of nivolumab. CDR3 in amino acids: CAWSAGFNSNQPQHF. CDR3 in DNA: TGTGCCTGGAGTGCAGGGTTCAATAGCAATCAGCCCCAGCATTTT.